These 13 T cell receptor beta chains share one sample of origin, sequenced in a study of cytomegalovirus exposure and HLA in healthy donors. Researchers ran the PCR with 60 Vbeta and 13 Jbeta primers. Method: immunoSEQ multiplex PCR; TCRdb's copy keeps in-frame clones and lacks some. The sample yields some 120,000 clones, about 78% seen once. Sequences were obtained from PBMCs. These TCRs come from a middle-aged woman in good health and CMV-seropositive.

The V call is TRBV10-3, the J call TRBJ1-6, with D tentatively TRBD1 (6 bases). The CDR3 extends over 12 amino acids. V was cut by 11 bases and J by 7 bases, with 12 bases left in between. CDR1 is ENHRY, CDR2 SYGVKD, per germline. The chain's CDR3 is CAVRTENSPLHF. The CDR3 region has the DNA TGTGCCGTCCGGACAGAGAATTCACCCCTCCACTTT.

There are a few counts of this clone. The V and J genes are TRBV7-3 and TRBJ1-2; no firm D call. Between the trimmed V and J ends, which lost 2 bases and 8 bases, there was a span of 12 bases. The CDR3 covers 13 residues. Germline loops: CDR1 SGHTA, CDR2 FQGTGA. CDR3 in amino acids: CASSLLSMEGYTF. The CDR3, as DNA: TGTGCCAGCAGCTTACTCTCAATGGAGGGCTACACCTTC.

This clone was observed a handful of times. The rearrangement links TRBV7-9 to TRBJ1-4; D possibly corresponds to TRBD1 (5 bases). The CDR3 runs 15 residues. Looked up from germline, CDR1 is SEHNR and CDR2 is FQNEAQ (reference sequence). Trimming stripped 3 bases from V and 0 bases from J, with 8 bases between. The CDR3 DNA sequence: TGTGCCAGCAGCTTCCTACAGGCAACTAATGAAAAACTGTTTTTT. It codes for CASSFLQATNEKLFF.

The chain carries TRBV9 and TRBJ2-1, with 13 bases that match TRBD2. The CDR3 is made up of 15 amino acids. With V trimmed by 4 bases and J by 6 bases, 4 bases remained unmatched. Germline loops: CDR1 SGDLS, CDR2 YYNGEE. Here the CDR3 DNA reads TGTGCCAGCAGCTATGGACTAGCGGGGGTCAATGAGCAGTTCTTC. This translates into CASSYGLAGVNEQFF.

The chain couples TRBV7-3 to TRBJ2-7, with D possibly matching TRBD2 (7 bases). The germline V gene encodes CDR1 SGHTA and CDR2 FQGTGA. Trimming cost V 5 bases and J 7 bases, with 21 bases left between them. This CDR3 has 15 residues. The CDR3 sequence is CASSAGGLAFEEQYF. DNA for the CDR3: TGTGCCAGCAGCGCCGGGGGGCTGGCGTTCGAGGAGCAGTACTTC. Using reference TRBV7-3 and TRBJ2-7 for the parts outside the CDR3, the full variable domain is GAGVSQTPSNKVTEKGKYVELRCDPISGHTALYWYRQSLGQGPEFLIYFQGTGAADDSGLPNDRFFAVRPEGSVSTLKIQRTERGDSAVYLCASSAGGLAFEEQYFGPGTRLTVT.

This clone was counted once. CDR3 in DNA: TGTGCCAGCAGCGAGGCCAGGTTGAACACTGAAGCTTTCTTT. Protein sequence: CASSEARLNTEAFF. The V and J genes are TRBV9 and TRBJ1-1; no clear D. Germline assignment: CDR1 SGDLS and CDR2 YYNGEE. V lost 3 bases to trimming and J lost 0 bases, with 9 bases between them. The length of the CDR3 is 14 residues.

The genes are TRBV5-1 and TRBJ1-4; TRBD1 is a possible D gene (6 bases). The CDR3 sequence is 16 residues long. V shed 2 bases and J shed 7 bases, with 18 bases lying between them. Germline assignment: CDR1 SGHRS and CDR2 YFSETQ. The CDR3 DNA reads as TGCGCCAGCAGCTTTGGGGGCCTCTTTGGGGGTGAAAAACTGTTTTTT. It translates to CASSFGGLFGGEKLFF.

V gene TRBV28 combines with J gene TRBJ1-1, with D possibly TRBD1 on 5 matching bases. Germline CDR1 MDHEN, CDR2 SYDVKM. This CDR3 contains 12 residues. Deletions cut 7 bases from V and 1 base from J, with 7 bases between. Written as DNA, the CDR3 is TGTGCCAGCATCGGGGGGAACACTGAAGCTTTCTTT. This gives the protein CASIGGNTEAFF.

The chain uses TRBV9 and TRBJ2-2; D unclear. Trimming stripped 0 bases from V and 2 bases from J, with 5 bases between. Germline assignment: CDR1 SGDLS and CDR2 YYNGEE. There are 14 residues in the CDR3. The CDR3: CASSVAPNTGELFF. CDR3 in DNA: TGTGCCAGCAGCGTAGCTCCCAACACCGGGGAGCTGTTTTTT.

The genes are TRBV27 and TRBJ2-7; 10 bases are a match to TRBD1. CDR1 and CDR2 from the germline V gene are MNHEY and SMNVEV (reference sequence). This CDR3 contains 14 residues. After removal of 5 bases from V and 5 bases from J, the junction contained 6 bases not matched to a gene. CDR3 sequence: CASSLRDRGHEQYF. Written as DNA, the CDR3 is TGTGCCAGCAGTCTCCGGGACAGGGGACACGAGCAGTACTTC.

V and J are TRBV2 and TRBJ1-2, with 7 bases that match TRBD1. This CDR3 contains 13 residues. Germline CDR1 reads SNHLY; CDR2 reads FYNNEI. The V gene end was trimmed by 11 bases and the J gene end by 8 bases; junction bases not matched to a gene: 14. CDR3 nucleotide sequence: TGTGCCGGTCTCGGATCGAGGGGGCAGGGCTACACCTTC. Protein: CAGLGSRGQGYTF.

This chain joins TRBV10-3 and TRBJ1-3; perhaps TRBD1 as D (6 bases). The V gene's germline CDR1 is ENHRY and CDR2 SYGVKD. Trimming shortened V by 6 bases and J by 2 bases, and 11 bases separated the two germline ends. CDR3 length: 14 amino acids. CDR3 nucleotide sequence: TGTGCCATCAGCCCCGGACAGACTGGAAACACCATATATTTT. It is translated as CAISPGQTGNTIYF.

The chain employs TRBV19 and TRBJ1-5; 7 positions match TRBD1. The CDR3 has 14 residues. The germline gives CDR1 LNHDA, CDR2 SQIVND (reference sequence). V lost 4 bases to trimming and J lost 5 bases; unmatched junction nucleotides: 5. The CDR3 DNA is TGTGCCAGTAGTACCCAGGGGGTCTATCAGCCCCAGCATTTT. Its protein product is CASSTQGVYQPQHF.